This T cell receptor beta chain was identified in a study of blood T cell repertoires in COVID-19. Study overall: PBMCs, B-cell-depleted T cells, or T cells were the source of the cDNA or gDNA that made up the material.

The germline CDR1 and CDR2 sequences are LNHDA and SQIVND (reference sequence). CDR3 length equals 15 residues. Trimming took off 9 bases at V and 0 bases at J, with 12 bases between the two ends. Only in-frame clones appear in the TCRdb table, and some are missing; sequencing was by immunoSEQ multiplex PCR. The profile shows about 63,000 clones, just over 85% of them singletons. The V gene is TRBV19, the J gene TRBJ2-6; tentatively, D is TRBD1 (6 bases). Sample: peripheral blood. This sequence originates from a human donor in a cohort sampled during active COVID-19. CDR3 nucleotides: TGTGCCAGCAGCAACAGGGACTCTGGGGCCAACGTCCTGACTTTC. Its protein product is CASSNRDSGANVLTF.